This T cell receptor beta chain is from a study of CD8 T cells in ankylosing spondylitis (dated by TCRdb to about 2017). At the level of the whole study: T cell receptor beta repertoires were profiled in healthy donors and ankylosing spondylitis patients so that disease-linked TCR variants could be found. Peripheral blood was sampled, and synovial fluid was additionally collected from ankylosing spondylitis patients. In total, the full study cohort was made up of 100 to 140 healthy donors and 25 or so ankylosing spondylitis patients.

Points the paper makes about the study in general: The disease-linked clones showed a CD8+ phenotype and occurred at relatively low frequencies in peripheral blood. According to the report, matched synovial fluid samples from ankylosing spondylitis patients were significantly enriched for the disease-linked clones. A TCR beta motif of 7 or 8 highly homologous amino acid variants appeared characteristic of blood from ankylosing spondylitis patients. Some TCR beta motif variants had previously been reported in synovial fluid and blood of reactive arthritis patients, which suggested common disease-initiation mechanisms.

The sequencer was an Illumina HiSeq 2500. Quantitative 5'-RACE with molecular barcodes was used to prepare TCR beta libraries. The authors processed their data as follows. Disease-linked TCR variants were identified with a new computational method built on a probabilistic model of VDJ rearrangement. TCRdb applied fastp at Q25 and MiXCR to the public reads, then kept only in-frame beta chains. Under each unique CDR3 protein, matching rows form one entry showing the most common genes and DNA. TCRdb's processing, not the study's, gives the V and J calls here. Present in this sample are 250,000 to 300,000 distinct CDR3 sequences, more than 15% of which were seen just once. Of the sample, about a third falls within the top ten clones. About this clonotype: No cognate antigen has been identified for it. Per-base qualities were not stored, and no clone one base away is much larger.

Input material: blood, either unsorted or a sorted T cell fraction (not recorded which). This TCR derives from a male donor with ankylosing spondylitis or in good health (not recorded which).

CDR3 loop: CSARETESRYGYTF. The nucleotide sequence reads as follows: TGCAGTGCTAGAGAGACAGAAAGCCGTTATGGCTACACCTTC. The rearrangement joined TRBV20-1 to TRBJ1-2; the D gene is perhaps TRBD1, from 5 matching bases. The CDR3 contains 14 residues, cysteine and phenylalanine counted. This entry keeps only the CDR3 DNA: 42 bases, framed from base 1. At the junction V is shortened by 0 bases and J by 5 bases, with 13 bases in between. CDR1 and CDR2 are read off the germline V gene (reference sequence) as DFQATT and SNEGSKA.